The 27 T cell receptor beta chains listed next were all sequenced from one sample in a study of T cells expressing NK-cell markers (dated by TCRdb to between 2020 and 2021). Libraries were constructed by 5' RACE. The instrument given in TCRdb is Illumina HiSeq 2000. TCRdb reprocessed the reads and assigns one entry to each CDR3 protein sequence, leaving out DNA. The sample's table covers roughly 450,000 distinct CDR3 sequences. The ten largest clonotypes hold approximately 1.5% of the sample. The sample comprised blood T cells: a sorted CD56 or NKG2C T cell subset, CD4+ or CD8+ T cells, or bulk PBMC T cells (not recorded which). The receptors stem from a woman in her forties or fifties in good health. Donor details come from another sample of the same person, matched by shared clones.

The V call is TRBV24-1, the J call TRBJ2-5. The CDR3 extends over 16 amino acids. CDR1 and CDR2 from the germline V gene are KGHDR and SFDVKD. The CDR3 reads CATSGTAETFQETQYF.

The chain joins TRBV9 to TRBJ2-2; TCRdb reports TRBD2, a call that lacks DNA to check it against. Germline CDR1 and CDR2: SGDLS and YYNGEE. The CDR3 spans 14 residues. The CDR3 protein is CASSPLAVTGELFF.

The rearrangement joins TRBV12-3 or TRBV12-4 to TRBJ1-1; TCRdb selects TRBD1, and the lack of DNA leaves this call unchecked. The CDR3 spans 15 residues. CDR3 region: CASSLRRGGNTEAFF.

The chain couples TRBV4-1 to TRBJ1-1. The CDR3 spans 14 residues. Germline V gene sequence: CDR1 MGHRA, CDR2 YSYEKL. The CDR3 sequence is CASSHGGTYTEAFF.

This CDR3 is CARQGGDTEAFF. The V gene is TRBV23-1, the J gene TRBJ1-1. TRBV23-1 is flagged as an ORF with uncertain function. CDR3 length: 12 residues.

V gene TRBV12-3 or TRBV12-4 combines with J gene TRBJ2-3; the D gene TCRdb calls, TRBD1, cannot be checked with no DNA. The CDR3 contains 16 residues. The CDR3 loop is CASSSPFEGATDTQYF.

V gene TRBV20-1 combines with J gene TRBJ2-1; TCRdb picks TRBD2, but there is no DNA to check that call. Germline values: CDR1 DFQATT, CDR2 SNEGSKA (reference sequence). CDR3 length: 13 amino acids. CDR3 residues: CSASGTVDHEQFF.

The chain uses TRBV24-1 and TRBJ2-3; TCRdb's D call of TRBD1 is untestable without DNA. Per the germline V gene, CDR1 is KGHDR and CDR2 is SFDVKD. The CDR3 has 14 residues. The CDR3 loop reads CATRSGHITDTQYF.

This chain joins TRBV30 and TRBJ2-1; TCRdb lists TRBD2, though no DNA is available to test this call. The CDR3 is made up of 13 amino acids. Germline CDR1 is GTSNPN and CDR2 is SVGIG (reference sequence). The chain's CDR3 is CARAVLAGAEQFF. Based on the CDR3 plus reference TRBV30 and TRBJ2-1, the full variable domain is SQTIHQWPATLVQPVGSPLSLECTVEGTSNPNLYWYRQAAGRGLQLLFYSVGIGQISSEVPQNLSASRPQDRQFILSSKKLLLSDSGFYLCARAVLAGAEQFFGPGTRLTVL.

V usage is TRBV2 and J usage is TRBJ1-2; TCRdb calls TRBD1, which cannot be checked without DNA. This CDR3 contains 14 residues. Germline assignment: CDR1 SNHLY and CDR2 FYNNEI. The CDR3 reads CASSPWGGVYGYTF.

This CDR3 is CASRSETSGRHGELFF. The chain employs TRBV5-1 and TRBJ2-2; there is no DNA to check the TCRdb D call of TRBD2. This CDR3 is built from 16 residues. Germline V CDR1 and CDR2: SGHRS, YFSETQ.

The chain combines TRBV4-1 with TRBJ2-2; as DNA is missing, the TRBD2 call by TCRdb cannot be tested. There are 17 residues in the CDR3. From germline, CDR1 is MGHRA and CDR2 YSYEKL. CDR3 region: CASSQGGLAPNTGELFF.

The chain combines TRBV7-8 with TRBJ2-2; the D call from TCRdb, TRBD1, cannot be confirmed without DNA. CDR1 is SGHVS, CDR2 FQNEAQ, per germline. This CDR3 contains 18 residues. CDR3 in amino acids: CASSFGRPGQANTGELFF.

The rearrangement links TRBV10-3 to TRBJ1-2; TCRdb selects TRBD1, and the lack of DNA leaves this call unchecked. The CDR3 has 11 amino acids. Germline lookup yields CDR1 ENHRY and CDR2 SYGVKD. The CDR3 reads CALQGGDGYTF.

CDR3 sequence reads: CASSAELATQYF. The V gene is TRBV11-2, the J gene TRBJ2-5. The CDR3 loop spans 12 amino acids. Germline V gene lookup returns CDR1 SGHAT and CDR2 FQNNGV.

This chain's CDR3 is CASSLAGDRVGEQFF. The rearrangement joins TRBV5-1 to TRBJ2-1; TCRdb returns TRBD1, unconfirmable since there is no DNA. CDR1 and CDR2 from the germline V gene are SGHRS and YFSETQ. CDR3 length equals 15 residues.

The rearrangement joins TRBV20-1 to TRBJ1-4; TCRdb designates TRBD1, a call that cannot be tested without DNA. CDR1 and CDR2 from the germline V gene are DFQATT and SNEGSKA (reference sequence). CDR3 size: 13 residues. CDR3: CSARRQGNEKLFF.

V is TRBV7-9 and J is TRBJ1-5; TCRdb gives TRBD1 as the D gene, but with no DNA this cannot be confirmed. The CDR3 covers 14 residues. Germline V gene sequence: CDR1 SEHNR, CDR2 FQNEAQ (reference sequence). The CDR3 is CASSWGDSGQPQHF.

J is TRBJ1-5 and V is TRBV3-1; there is no DNA to check the TCRdb D call of TRBD1. The germline V gene encodes CDR1 LGHDT and CDR2 YNNKEL (reference sequence). This CDR3 has 20 residues. This CDR3 reads CASSQSSTESSPESNQPQHF.

This chain joins TRBV11-2 and TRBJ2-1; lacking DNA, the TRBD2 call made by TCRdb goes unchecked. In germline, CDR1 is SGHAT, CDR2 FQNNGV. The CDR3 totals 13 residues. The CDR3 sequence: CATLAGGLDEQFF.

The rearrangement joins TRBV30 to TRBJ2-1; TCRdb lists TRBD2, though no DNA is available to test this call. The CDR3 has 15 amino acids. Germline V gene lookup returns CDR1 GTSNPN and CDR2 SVGIG (reference sequence). CDR3: CASRTSGISYNEQFF.

The chain combines TRBV4-1 with TRBJ1-4. This CDR3 has 12 amino acids. Germline assignment: CDR1 MGHRA and CDR2 YSYEKL. The CDR3 sequence: CASSQVEEKLFF.

The V call is TRBV5-1, the J call TRBJ2-2; there is no DNA to check the TCRdb D call of TRBD2. Germline V gene sequence: CDR1 SGHRS, CDR2 YFSETQ. There are 15 residues in the CDR3. The chain's CDR3 is CASSPGLVNTGELFF.

V is TRBV10-3 and J is TRBJ2-5; no DNA is available, so the TRBD1 call from TCRdb remains unchecked. The CDR3 runs to 13 residues. Germline assignment: CDR1 ENHRY and CDR2 SYGVKD. The CDR3 here is CAIGRTGGETQYF.

The chain recombines TRBV12-3 or TRBV12-4 with TRBJ2-7; TCRdb picks TRBD1, but there is no DNA to check that call. The CDR3 covers 13 residues. CDR3 amino acids: CASSRSLSYEQYF.

The rearrangement uses TRBV12-3 or TRBV12-4 and TRBJ2-1; the D call from TCRdb, TRBD2, cannot be confirmed without DNA. The CDR3 loop spans 16 amino acids. The chain's CDR3 is CASSLRGGSVYNEQFF.

V and J are TRBV11-2 and TRBJ2-1; the D call from TCRdb, TRBD2, cannot be confirmed without DNA. Germline V gene data show CDR1 as SGHAT and CDR2 as FQNNGV. The CDR3 consists of 13 residues. CDR3 loop: CASSFPQASEQFF.